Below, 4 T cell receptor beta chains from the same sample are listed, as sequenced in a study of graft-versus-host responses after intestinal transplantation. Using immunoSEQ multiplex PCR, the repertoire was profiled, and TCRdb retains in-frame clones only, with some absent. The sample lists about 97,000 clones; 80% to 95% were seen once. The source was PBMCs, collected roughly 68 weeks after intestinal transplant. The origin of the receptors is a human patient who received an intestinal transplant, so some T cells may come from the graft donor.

The CDR3 DNA reads TGCGCCAGCAGCTTGGTCCCGGCCGACACTGAAGCTTTCTTT. Translating gives CASSLVPADTEAFF. V gene TRBV5-1 combines with J gene TRBJ1-1; D not certain. Germline V gene data show CDR1 as SGHRS and CDR2 as YFSETQ. V was shortened by 0 bases and J by 3 bases, with 9 bases between the two germline ends. This CDR3 region has 14 residues. The full variable domain, in which reference TRBV5-1 and TRBJ1-1 provide the parts outside the CDR3, is KAGVTQTPRYLIKTRGQQVTLSCSPISGHRSVSWYQQTPGQGLQFLFEYFSETQRNKGNFPGRFSGRQFSNSRSEMNVSTLELGDSALYLCASSLVPADTEAFFGQGTRLTVV.

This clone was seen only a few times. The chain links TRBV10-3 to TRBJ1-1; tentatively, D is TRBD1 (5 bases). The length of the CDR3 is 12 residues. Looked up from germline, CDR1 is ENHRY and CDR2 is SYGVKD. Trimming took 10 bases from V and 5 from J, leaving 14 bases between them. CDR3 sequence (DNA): TGTGCCACGGGAAGCCGGGGGACTGAAGCTTTCTTT. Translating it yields CATGSRGTEAFF.

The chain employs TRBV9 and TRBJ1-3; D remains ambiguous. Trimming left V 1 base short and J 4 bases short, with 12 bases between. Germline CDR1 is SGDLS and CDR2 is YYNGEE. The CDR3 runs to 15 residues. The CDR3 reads CASSVHGSSGNTIYF. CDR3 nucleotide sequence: TGTGCCAGCAGCGTACATGGATCATCGGGAAACACCATATATTTT.

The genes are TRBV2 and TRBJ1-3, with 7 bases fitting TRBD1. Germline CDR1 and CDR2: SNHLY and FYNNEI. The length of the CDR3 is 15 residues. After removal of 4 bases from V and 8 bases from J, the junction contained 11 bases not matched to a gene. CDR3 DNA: TGTGCCAGCAGTGGGGCCGAGGGGGCGAGGGACACCATATATTTT. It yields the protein CASSGAEGARDTIYF.